This is a list of T cell receptor beta chains from one sample in a study of cytomegalovirus exposure and HLA in healthy donors. The assay was immunoSEQ multiplex PCR, and TCRdb's table has in-frame clones only and misses some. The sample yields around 110,000 clones, less than 80% seen once. Source material: PBMCs. The receptor set was obtained from a woman aged 25 to 45 in good health and CMV-seronegative. CDR3s include the opening cysteine and the closing phenylalanine or tryptophan. The order of the fields is D gene, CDR3 length, V gene, J gene, clone size, CDR3 DNA, CDR3 protein. A D gene is named only where the DNA matches it firmly. Only some rows state a clone size, as once, few, many or a class for expanded clones.

NA	15	TRBV6-5	TRBJ1-5	NA	TGTGCCAGCAGTTTTGCCCAGGGTGGCAATCAGCCCCAGCATTTT	CASSFAQGGNQPQHF
TRBD2	13	TRBV29-1	TRBJ2-3	NA	TGCAGCGTCGAGGGACTAGACGAGTTTACGCAGTATTTT	CSVEGLDEFTQYF
NA	14	TRBV5-4	TRBJ1-1	NA	TGTGCCAGCAGCTTGGGCGGGGGGTCTACTGAAGCTTTCTTT	CASSLGGGSTEAFF
TRBD1	16	TRBV9	TRBJ2-1	few	TGTGCCAGCAGCGTAAGAGGGACAGACAGATACAATGAGCAGTTCTTC	CASSVRGTDRYNEQFF
NA	12	TRBV19	TRBJ1-5	NA	TGTGCCGCAGCGACCCGGGGTCAGCCCCAGCATTTT	CAAATRGQPQHF
TRBD2	16	TRBV7-2	TRBJ2-5	NA	TGTGCCAGCAGTGGGACTAGCGGGAGCCTGGGGGAGACCCAGTACTTC	CASSGTSGSLGETQYF
TRBD2	16	TRBV5-5	TRBJ2-3	NA	TGTGCCAGCAGCAGATTAGCGGGGGCTAGCACAGATACGCAGTATTTT	CASSRLAGASTDTQYF
TRBD1	14	TRBV16	TRBJ1-5	few	TGTGCCAGCAGCCGGCAGGGGGCGGATCAGCCCCAGCATTTT	CASSRQGADQPQHF
NA	12	TRBV10-3	TRBJ1-1	once	TGTGCCATGAGGGGGTTGTGGACTGAAGCTTTCTTT	CAMRGLWTEAFF
NA	13	TRBV6-5	TRBJ2-7	NA	TGTGCCAGCAGTTACTCCCATGGGCCCGGGCAGTACTTC	CASSYSHGPGQYF
NA	12	TRBV2	TRBJ1-2	NA	TGTGCCTGCGCGGAGGGCTACTATGGCTACACCTTC	CACAEGYYGYTF
NA	19	TRBV28	TRBJ1-1	NA	TGTGCCAGCCGACGGCCTTTGGACAGTCTACTCTGGGGGAACACTGAAGCTTTCTTT	CASRRPLDSLLWGNTEAFF
NA	12	TRBV28	TRBJ1-2	NA	TGTGCCAGCAGTCCCGGTGTCTATGGCTACACCTTC	CASSPGVYGYTF
NA	11	TRBV30	TRBJ1-3	few	TGTGCCTGGTCAGAGGAAGTCACCATATATTTT	CAWSEEVTIYF
TRBD2	15	TRBV28	TRBJ2-1	NA	TGTGCCAGCAGTTTATGGACTAGCGGAGGCAATGAGCAGTTCTTC	CASSLWTSGGNEQFF
TRBD2	15	TRBV6-6	TRBJ2-5	NA	TGTGCCAGCAGGTCCGGGACTAGCGGGTTCGAGGCCCAGTACTTC	CASRSGTSGFEAQYF
TRBD1	11	TRBV27	TRBJ1-1	few	TGTGCCAGCACCAGGGGGTCTGCAGCTTTCTTT	CASTRGSAAFF
NA	13	TRBV2	TRBJ1-4	once	TGTGCCAGCAGTGCACAGGATAATGAAAAACTGTTTTTT	CASSAQDNEKLFF
TRBD2	15	TRBV11-1	TRBJ2-1	NA	TGTGCCAGCAGCTCTAGCGGGAGGGCCAACAATGAGCAGTTCTTC	CASSSSGRANNEQFF
NA	13	TRBV15	TRBJ2-7	NA	TGTGCCACCAGCACAGGGGTTTCCTACGAGCAGTACTTC	CATSTGVSYEQYF
NA	18	TRBV7-7	TRBJ2-3	few	TGTGCTAGCAGCCACTTTCAGCTGGGGCCGAGTAGCACAGATACGCAGTATTTT	CASSHFQLGPSSTDTQYF
TRBD2	14	TRBV5-1	TRBJ2-1	few	TGCGCCAGCTCTGGGGAGGGGATCTACAATGAGCAGTTCTTC	CASSGEGIYNEQFF
NA	14	TRBV6-1	TRBJ2-2	NA	TGTGCCAGCAGTGTTCAGGTGGAGGCCGGGGAGCTGTTTTTT	CASSVQVEAGELFF
NA	12	TRBV28	TRBJ1-4	NA	TGTGCCAGCAGTTCCAGGGCCGAAAAACTGTTTTTT	CASSSRAEKLFF
TRBD1	16	TRBV9	TRBJ1-2	NA	TGTGCCAGCAGCGTTAGCCAGGACAGGGGGGGCTATGGCTACACCTTC	CASSVSQDRGGYGYTF
TRBD2	16	TRBV27	TRBJ2-7	few	TGTGCCAGCAGTTTTTCTAGCGGACCCTCCTCCTACGAGCAGTACTTC	CASSFSSGPSSYEQYF
TRBD2	16	TRBV9	TRBJ2-1	NA	TGTGCCAGCAGCGAGATTAGCGGGGGAGGCTACAATGAGCAGTTCTTC	CASSEISGGGYNEQFF
TRBD2	15	TRBV13	TRBJ2-2	NA	TGTGCCAGCAGCTTTCGGGGGGGGAACACCGGGGAGCTGTTTTTT	CASSFRGGNTGELFF
NA	17	TRBV25-1	TRBJ1-6	NA	TGTGCCAGCAGTGATCCTCGGGAAAGCTCCTATAATTCACCCCTCCACTTT	CASSDPRESSYNSPLHF
TRBD2	12	TRBV29-1	TRBJ2-5	NA	TGCAGCGTTGATTCCGGGGGGGAGACCCAGTACTTC	CSVDSGGETQYF
NA	15	TRBV9	TRBJ2-1	NA	TGTGCCAGCAGCGTAGAAACTGGCTCCTACAATGAGCAGTTCTTC	CASSVETGSYNEQFF
NA	12	TRBV6-1	TRBJ2-7	NA	TGTGCCAGCAAGGGGGGGGCGCGGGAGCAGTACTTC	CASKGGAREQYF
TRBD2	16	TRBV11-2	TRBJ2-1	NA	TGTGCCAGCAGCCAAGGGGGGGGACTAGCGGGAGGGGAGCAGTTCTTC	CASSQGGGLAGGEQFF
TRBD1	15	TRBV7-2	TRBJ1-1	few	TGTGCCAGCAGCTTCGGACAGGGGGTGTACACTGAAGCTTTCTTT	CASSFGQGVYTEAFF
NA	14	TRBV4-3	TRBJ1-6	NA	TGCGCCAGCAGCCGGACAGCGGGGGGCTCACCCCTCCACTTT	CASSRTAGGSPLHF
TRBD2	15	TRBV7-8	TRBJ2-1	few	TGTGCCAGCAGCCCGTCGGGCGGGAGTAACAATGAGCAGTTCTTC	CASSPSGGSNNEQFF
TRBD2	12	TRBV7-9	TRBJ2-1	NA	TGTGCCAGCAAGAGCGGGACCTATGAGCAGTTCTTC	CASKSGTYEQFF
NA	11	TRBV10-3	TRBJ1-1	NA	TGTGCCATCAGTGTAGGCAGGGAAGCTTTCTTT	CAISVGREAFF